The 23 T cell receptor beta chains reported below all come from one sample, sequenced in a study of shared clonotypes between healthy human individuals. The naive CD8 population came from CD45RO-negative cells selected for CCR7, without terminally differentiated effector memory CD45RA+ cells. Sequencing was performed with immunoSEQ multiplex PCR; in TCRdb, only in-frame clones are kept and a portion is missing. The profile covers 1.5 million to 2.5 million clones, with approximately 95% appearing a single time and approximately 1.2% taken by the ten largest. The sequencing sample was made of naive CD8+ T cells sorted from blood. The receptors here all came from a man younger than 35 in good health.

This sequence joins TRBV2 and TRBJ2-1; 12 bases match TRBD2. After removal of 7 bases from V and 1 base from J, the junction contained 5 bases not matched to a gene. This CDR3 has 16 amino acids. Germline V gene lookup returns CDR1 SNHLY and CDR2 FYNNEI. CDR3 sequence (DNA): TGTGCCAGCAAGGGGACTAGCGGGTTGTCCTACAATGAGCAGTTCTTC. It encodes CASKGTSGLSYNEQFF.

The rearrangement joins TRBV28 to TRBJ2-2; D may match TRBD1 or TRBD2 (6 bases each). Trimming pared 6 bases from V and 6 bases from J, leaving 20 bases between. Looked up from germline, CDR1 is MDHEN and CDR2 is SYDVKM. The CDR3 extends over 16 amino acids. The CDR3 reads CASSRPSERGAGELFF. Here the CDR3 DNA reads TGTGCCAGCAGCCGACCCTCTGAGAGGGGGGCCGGGGAGCTGTTTTTT.

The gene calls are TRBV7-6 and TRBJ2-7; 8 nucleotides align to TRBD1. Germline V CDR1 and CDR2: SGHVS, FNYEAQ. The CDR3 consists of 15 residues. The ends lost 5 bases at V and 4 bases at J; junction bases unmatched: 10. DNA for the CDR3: TGTGCCAGCAGCAATGACAGGGGTACGCCGTACGAGCAGTACTTC. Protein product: CASSNDRGTPYEQYF.

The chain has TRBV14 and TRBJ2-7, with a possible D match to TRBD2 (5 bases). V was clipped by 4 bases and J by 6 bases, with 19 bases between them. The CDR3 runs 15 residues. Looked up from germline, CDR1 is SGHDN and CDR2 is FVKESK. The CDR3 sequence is CASSPASRVRGEQYF. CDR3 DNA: TGTGCCAGCAGCCCAGCCTCCCGGGTCCGGGGCGAGCAGTACTTC.

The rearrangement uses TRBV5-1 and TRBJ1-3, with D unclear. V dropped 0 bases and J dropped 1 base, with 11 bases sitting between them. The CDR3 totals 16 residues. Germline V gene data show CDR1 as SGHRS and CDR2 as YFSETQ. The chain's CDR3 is CASSLAPGGSGNTIYF. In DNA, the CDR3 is TGCGCCAGCAGCTTGGCCCCAGGAGGGTCTGGAAACACCATATATTTT.

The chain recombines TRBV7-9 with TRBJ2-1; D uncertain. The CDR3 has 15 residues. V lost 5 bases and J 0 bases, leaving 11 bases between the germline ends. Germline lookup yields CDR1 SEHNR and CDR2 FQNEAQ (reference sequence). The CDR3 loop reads CASSPMGSSYNEQFF. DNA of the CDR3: TGTGCCAGCAGCCCCATGGGCAGCTCCTACAATGAGCAGTTCTTC.

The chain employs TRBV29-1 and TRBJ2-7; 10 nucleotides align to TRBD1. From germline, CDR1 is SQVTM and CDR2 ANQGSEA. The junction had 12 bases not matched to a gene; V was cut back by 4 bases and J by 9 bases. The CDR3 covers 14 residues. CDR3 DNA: TGCAGCGTTGGATCCTGGGACAGGGGCCCCGGGCAGTACTTC. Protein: CSVGSWDRGPGQYF.

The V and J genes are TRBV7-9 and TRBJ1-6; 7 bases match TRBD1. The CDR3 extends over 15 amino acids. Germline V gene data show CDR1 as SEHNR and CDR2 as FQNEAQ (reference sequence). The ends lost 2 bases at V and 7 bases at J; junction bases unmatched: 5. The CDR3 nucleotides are TGTGCCAGCAGCTTAAGTCAGGGGGAGAATTCACCCCTCCACTTT. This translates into CASSLSQGENSPLHF.

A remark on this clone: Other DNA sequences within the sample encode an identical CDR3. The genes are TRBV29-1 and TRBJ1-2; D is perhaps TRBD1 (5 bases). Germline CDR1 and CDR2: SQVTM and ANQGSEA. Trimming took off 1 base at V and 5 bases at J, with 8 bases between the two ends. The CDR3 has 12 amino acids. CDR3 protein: CSVEGQSYGYTF. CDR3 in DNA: TGCAGCGTTGAAGGACAGTCATATGGCTACACCTTC. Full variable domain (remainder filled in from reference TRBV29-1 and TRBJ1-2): SAVISQKPSRDICQRGTSLTIQCQVDSQVTMMFWYRQQPGQSLTLIATANQGSEATYESGFVIDKFPISRPNLTFSTLTVSNMSPEDSSIYLCSVEGQSYGYTFGSGTRLTVV.

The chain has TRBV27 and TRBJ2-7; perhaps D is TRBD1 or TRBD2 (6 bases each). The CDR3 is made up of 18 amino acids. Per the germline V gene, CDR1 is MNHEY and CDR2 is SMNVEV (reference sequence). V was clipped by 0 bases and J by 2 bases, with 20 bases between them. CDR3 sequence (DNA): TGTGCCAGCAGTTTATCAGTTTGGGGGGCCCCGAAACCCTACGAGCAGTACTTC. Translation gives CASSLSVWGAPKPYEQYF.

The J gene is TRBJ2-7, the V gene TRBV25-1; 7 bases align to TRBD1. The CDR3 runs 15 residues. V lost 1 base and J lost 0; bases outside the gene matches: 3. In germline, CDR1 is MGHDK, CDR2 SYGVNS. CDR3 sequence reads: CASSEWGTASYEQYF. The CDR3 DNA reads TGTGCCAGCAGTGAATGGGGGACAGCCTCCTACGAGCAGTACTTC.

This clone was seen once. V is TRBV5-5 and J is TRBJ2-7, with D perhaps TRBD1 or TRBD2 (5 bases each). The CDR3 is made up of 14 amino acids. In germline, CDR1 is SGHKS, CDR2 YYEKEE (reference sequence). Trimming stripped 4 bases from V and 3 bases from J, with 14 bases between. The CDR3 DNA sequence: TGTGCCAGCAGCACCTGGGACGGAAGCTACGAGCAGTACTTC. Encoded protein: CASSTWDGSYEQYF. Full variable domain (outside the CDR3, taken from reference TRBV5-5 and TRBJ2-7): DAGVTQSPTHLIKTRGQQVTLRCSPISGHKSVSWYQQVLGQGPQFIFQYYEKEERGRGNFPDRFSARQFPNYSSELNVNALLLGDSALYLCASSTWDGSYEQYFGPGTRLTVT.

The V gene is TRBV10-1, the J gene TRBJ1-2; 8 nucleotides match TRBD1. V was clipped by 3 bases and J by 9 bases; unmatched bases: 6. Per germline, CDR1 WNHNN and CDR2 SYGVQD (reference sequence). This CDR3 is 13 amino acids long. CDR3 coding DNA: TGCGCCAGCAGTGATTCAGGGGGCGATAGCTACACCTTC. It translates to CASSDSGGDSYTF.

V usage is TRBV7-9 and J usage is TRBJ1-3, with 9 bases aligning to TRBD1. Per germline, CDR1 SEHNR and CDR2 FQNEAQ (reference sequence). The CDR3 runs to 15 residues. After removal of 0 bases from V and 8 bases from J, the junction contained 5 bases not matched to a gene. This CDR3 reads CASSLATGGEDTIYF. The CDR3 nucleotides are TGTGCCAGCAGCTTAGCGACAGGGGGAGAGGACACCATATATTTT. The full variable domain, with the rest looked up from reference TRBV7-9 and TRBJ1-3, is DTGVSQNPRHKITKRGQNVTFRCDPISEHNRLYWYRQTLGQGPEFLTYFQNEAQLEKSRLLSDRFSAERPKGSFSTLEIQRTEQGDSAMYLCASSLATGGEDTIYFGEGSWLTVV.

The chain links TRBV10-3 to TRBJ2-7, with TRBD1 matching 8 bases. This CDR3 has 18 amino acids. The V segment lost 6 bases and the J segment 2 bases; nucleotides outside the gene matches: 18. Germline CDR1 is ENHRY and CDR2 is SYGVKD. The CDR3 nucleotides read TGTGCCATCAGCGAGGGACAGGTCCTAACCGACCTAACCTACGAGCAGTACTTC. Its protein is CAISEGQVLTDLTYEQYF.

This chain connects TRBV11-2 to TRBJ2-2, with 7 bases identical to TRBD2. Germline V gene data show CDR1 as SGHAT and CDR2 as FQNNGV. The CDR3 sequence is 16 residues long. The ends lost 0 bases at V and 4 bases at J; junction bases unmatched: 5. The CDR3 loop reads CASSLEGGFGTGELFF. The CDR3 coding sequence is TGTGCCAGCAGCTTAGAGGGGGGGTTTGGCACCGGGGAGCTGTTTTTT.

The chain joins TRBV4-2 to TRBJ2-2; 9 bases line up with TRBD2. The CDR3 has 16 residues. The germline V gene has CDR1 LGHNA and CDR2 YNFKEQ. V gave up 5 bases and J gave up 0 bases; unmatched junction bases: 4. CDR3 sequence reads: CASSFQREANTGELFF. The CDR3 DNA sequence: TGTGCCAGCAGCTTTCAGCGGGAGGCGAACACCGGGGAGCTGTTTTTT.

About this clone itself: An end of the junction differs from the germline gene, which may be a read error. As DNA, the CDR3 is TGCCCTCCCCCCGGCGCCACTGAAGCTTTCTTT. Translation gives CPPPGATEAFF. V is TRBV6-5 and J is TRBJ1-1; unclear D gene. This CDR3 contains 11 residues. Germline CDR1 reads MNHEY; CDR2 reads SVGAGI.

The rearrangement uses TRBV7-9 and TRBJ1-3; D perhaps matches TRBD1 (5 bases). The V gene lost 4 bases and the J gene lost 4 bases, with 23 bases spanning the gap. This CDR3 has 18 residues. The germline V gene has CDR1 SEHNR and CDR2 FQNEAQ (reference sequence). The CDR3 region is CASSSPWAQDRYGNTIYF. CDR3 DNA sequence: TGTGCCAGCAGCTCCCCTTGGGCACAGGATCGTTACGGAAACACCATATATTTT.

Here the CDR3 reads CASSEFGTANTGELFF. CDR3 in DNA: TGTGCCAGCAGTGAATTCGGGACAGCAAACACCGGGGAGCTGTTTTTT. This chain joins TRBV25-1 and TRBJ2-2, with TRBD1 matching over 7 bases. From germline, CDR1 is MGHDK and CDR2 SYGVNS. Trimming at V came to 1 base and at J to 2 bases, leaving 4 bases not matched to a gene. The CDR3 totals 16 residues. The variable domain in full, completed from reference TRBV25-1 and TRBJ2-2, reads EADIYQTPRYLVIGTGKKITLECSQTMGHDKMYWYQQDPGMELHLIHYSYGVNSTEKGDLSSESTVSRIRTEHFPLTLESARPSHTSQYLCASSEFGTANTGELFFGEGSRLTVL.

The CDR3 nucleotides are TGTGCCAGCAGTGACAGGGGCTCCCACTACGAGCAGTACTTC. It specifies CASSDRGSHYEQYF. The chain couples TRBV27 to TRBJ2-7, with 8 bases fitting TRBD1. Trimming cost V 5 bases and J 3 bases; bases outside gene matches: 6. The CDR3 extends over 14 amino acids. The germline CDR1 and CDR2 sequences are MNHEY and SMNVEV (reference sequence).

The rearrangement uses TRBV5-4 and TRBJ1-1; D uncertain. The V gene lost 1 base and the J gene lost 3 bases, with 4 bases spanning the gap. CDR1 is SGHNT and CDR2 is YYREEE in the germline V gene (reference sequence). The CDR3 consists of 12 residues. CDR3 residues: CASSLIDTEAFF. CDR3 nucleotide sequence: TGTGCCAGCAGCTTGATTGACACTGAAGCTTTCTTT.

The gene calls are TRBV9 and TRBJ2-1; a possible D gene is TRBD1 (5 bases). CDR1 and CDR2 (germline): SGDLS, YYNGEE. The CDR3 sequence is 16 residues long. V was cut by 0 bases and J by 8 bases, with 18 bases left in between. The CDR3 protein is CASSVGGRALPDEQFF. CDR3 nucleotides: TGTGCCAGCAGCGTAGGAGGCAGGGCCTTACCCGATGAGCAGTTCTTC.